The 31 T cell receptor beta chains reported below all come from one sample, sequenced in a study of blood T cells in healthy people across ages. A second PCR, run for roughly 7 to 12 cycles, used a sample-barcoded 5' primer plus a J-beta primer mix. Each CDR3 protein is one row after TCRdb ran MiXCR on the 5' RACE reads. The sample consists of about 570,000 distinct CDR3 sequences, roughly 28% of them appearing once. The sample comprised blood. These receptors all stem from a woman aged 70-85 years in good health.

The gene calls are TRBV30 and TRBJ1-1; D remains unclear. Germline CDR1 and CDR2: GTSNPN and SVGIG (reference sequence). V was shortened by 4 bases and J by 2 bases, with 8 bases between the two germline ends. This CDR3 is 12 amino acids long. The CDR3 sequence is CAWNKLNTEAFF. CDR3 coding DNA: TGTGCCTGGAACAAATTAAACACTGAAGCTTTCTTT.

V usage is TRBV20-1 and J usage is TRBJ2-1; D remains ambiguous. The J call is uncertain, as TRBJ2-5 better fits the DNA end. Germline values: CDR1 DFQATT, CDR2 SNEGSKA (reference sequence). This CDR3 contains 13 residues. CDR3 residues: CSVSSGDGETQYF. CDR3 in DNA: TGCAGTGTTAGCTCGGGTGATGGGGAGACCCAGTACTTC.

V and J are TRBV29-1 and TRBJ1-2, with 10 bases lining up with TRBD1. Germline CDR1 and CDR2: SQVTM and ANQGSEA. V was clipped by 6 bases and J by 7 bases; unmatched bases: 20. This CDR3 comprises 17 residues. CDR3 coding DNA: TGCAGCGTCCTCAAAGACAGGGGGCGCCGGCGGTTTGGTGGCTACACCTTC. It codes for CSVLKDRGRRRFGGYTF.

This clonotype was detected a few times. This chain links TRBV5-1 with TRBJ2-5; the D gene is possibly TRBD2 (5 bases). V was clipped by 2 bases and J by 5 bases, with 22 bases between them. CDR3 length: 17 amino acids. Germline values: CDR1 SGHRS, CDR2 YFSETQ. The CDR3 DNA sequence: TGCGCCAGCAGCTTAGGTGGGCTAGGGAGTTTGATGGAGACCCAGTACTTC. Protein product: CASSLGGLGSLMETQYF. Drawing the rest from reference TRBV5-1 and TRBJ2-5, the complete variable domain is KAGVTQTPRYLIKTRGQQVTLSCSPISGHRSVSWYQQTPGQGLQFLFEYFSETQRNKGNFPGRFSGRQFSNSRSEMNVSTLELGDSALYLCASSLGGLGSLMETQYFGPGTRLLVL.

The genes are TRBV12-3 or TRBV12-4 and TRBJ2-5, with 10 nucleotides matching TRBD1. The DNA matches TRBJ2-7 better at its end, which makes the J call doubtful. The CDR3 covers 15 residues. The CDR3 coding sequence is TGTGCCAGCAGTTTCGGGACAGGGGTCTCCTACGAGCAGTACTTC. Translating it yields CASSFGTGVSYEQYF.

There are many counts of this clonotype. The chain joins TRBV18 to TRBJ1-2; 7 nucleotides align to TRBD1. The CDR3 has 16 residues. Germline V lookup: CDR1 KGHSH, CDR2 LQKENI. The V gene end was trimmed by 2 bases and the J gene end by 4 bases; junction bases not matched to a gene: 10. In DNA form, the CDR3 reads TGTGCCAGCTCACCAACTACCGGGACAGCACCCTATGGCTACACCTTC. This gives the protein CASSPTTGTAPYGYTF.

The chain carries TRBV19 and TRBJ1-3; possible D gene TRBD1, 5 bases. Germline-derived CDR1 and CDR2 are LNHDA and SQIVND (reference sequence). V was shortened by 6 bases and J by 0 bases, with 12 bases between the two germline ends. The CDR3 consists of 15 residues. The CDR3 here is CASRLTGPSGNTIYF. CDR3 nucleotide sequence: TGTGCCAGTAGGCTTACAGGTCCCTCTGGAAACACCATATATTTT.

The chain joins TRBV2 to TRBJ2-7, with D perhaps TRBD2 (6 bases). The assigned J gene may be wrong: the sequence end matches TRBJ2-5 better. The CDR3 has 13 residues. CDR1 SNHLY and CDR2 FYNNEI come from the germline V gene. CDR3 sequence (DNA): TGTGCCAGCTTGGATGGGGCGGGAAAGACCCAGTACTTC. It encodes CASLDGAGKTQYF.

The rearrangement links TRBV5-1 to TRBJ2-7; D gene uncertain. CDR1 SGHRS and CDR2 YFSETQ come from the germline V gene. Trimming removed 4 bases from V and 5 bases from J, with 22 bases in between. The CDR3 contains 16 residues. CDR3 DNA: TGCGCCAGCAGCCTGACGACCCTCATAAAGGGCCACGAGCAGTACTTC. It yields the protein CASSLTTLIKGHEQYF.

The rearrangement uses TRBV12-3 or TRBV12-4 and TRBJ2-7, with D unresolved. The CDR3 spans 13 residues. With 6 bases removed from V and 4 bases from J, the gap between germline ends came to 13 bases. CDR3: CASSHGYAYEQYF. The CDR3 bases are TGTGCCAGCAGCCATGGATATGCGTACGAGCAGTACTTC.

The rearrangement joins TRBV7-2 to TRBJ1-2, with D unclear. The CDR3 loop spans 16 amino acids. V was trimmed by 1 base and J by 1 base, leaving 13 bases between them. Germline values: CDR1 SGHTA, CDR2 FQGNSA. In DNA form, the CDR3 reads TGTGCCAGCAGCTTAGTCCACAGCGTTCTTAACTATGGCTACACCTTC. Protein sequence: CASSLVHSVLNYGYTF.

This chain links TRBV10-3 with TRBJ1-2; TRBD1 aligns across 10 bases. The CDR3 has 13 residues. From germline, CDR1 is ENHRY and CDR2 SYGVKD. Losses at the gene ends were 4 bases for V and 7 bases for J; bases not matched to a gene: 3. The CDR3: CAISGQGALGYTF. CDR3 DNA sequence: TGTGCCATCAGTGGACAGGGGGCGCTTGGCTACACCTTC.

In this sample, this clonotype turned up many times. The chain has TRBV7-9 and TRBJ2-5; TRBD1 aligns across 11 bases. CDR1 is SEHNR and CDR2 is FQNEAQ in the germline V gene (reference sequence). J was trimmed by 5 bases and V by 5 bases; bases with no gene match: 4. This CDR3 has 14 residues. As DNA, the CDR3 is TGTGCCAGCAGCAGGGACAGGGGGTTGGAGACCCAGTACTTC. Its protein product is CASSRDRGLETQYF.

This clonotype was detected a few times. The chain recombines TRBV6-1 with TRBJ2-1, with D perhaps matching TRBD1 (6 bases). Germline V gives CDR1 MNHNS, CDR2 SASEGT. V gave up 6 bases and J gave up 5 bases, with 14 bases separating them. The CDR3 is made up of 14 amino acids. For the CDR3, the DNA is TGTGCCAGCAGCACAACAGGGAGCAACAATGAGCAGTTCTTC. This gives the protein CASSTTGSNNEQFF.

This clonotype appeared a few times. V and J are TRBV9 and TRBJ1-4, with D perhaps matching TRBD1 (5 bases). The CDR3 runs 15 residues. Germline values: CDR1 SGDLS, CDR2 YYNGEE. The ends were cut back, 7 bases at V and 2 bases at J, with 15 bases in the middle. Written as DNA, the CDR3 is TGTGCCAGCGGCTCCAGAGGGGCTACTAATGAAAAACTGTTTTTT. Residues: CASGSRGATNEKLFF.

This clonotype was seen more than once but under ten times. This sequence joins TRBV7-9 and TRBJ1-4, with D possibly matching TRBD1 (5 bases). CDR3 length: 14 amino acids. CDR1 and CDR2 (germline): SEHNR, FQNEAQ (reference sequence). Trimming stripped 8 bases from V and 8 bases from J, with 18 bases between. In nucleotides, the CDR3 is TGTGCCAGCTCCCCCGGGGGTCTGGGGGAAAAACTGTTTTTT. Translated, it gives CASSPGGLGEKLFF.

The chain links TRBV7-2 to TRBJ2-5, with 13 bases lining up with TRBD2. The CDR3 is 19 residues long. Germline CDR1 is SGHTA and CDR2 is FQGNSA. V trimming: 1 base; J trimming: 4 bases; junction bases outside the gene matches: 12. CDR3 sequence reads: CASSLGTSGGTGRAETQYF. CDR3 bases: TGTGCCAGCAGCTTAGGGACTAGCGGGGGTACGGGGCGGGCAGAGACCCAGTACTTC.

This chain joins TRBV20-1 and TRBJ1-4; 10 bases line up with TRBD1. This CDR3 has 17 residues. V was pared by 4 bases and J by 0 bases, with 8 bases of the junction left unmatched. Germline values: CDR1 DFQATT, CDR2 SNEGSKA (reference sequence). CDR3 bases: TGCAGTGCTACAAAGCTGGGACAGGGGACAACTAATGAAAAACTGTTTTTT. Protein product: CSATKLGQGTTNEKLFF.

The V gene is TRBV5-1, the J gene TRBJ2-6; TRBD1 matches at 7 bases. The CDR3 contains 16 residues. The V and J ends lost 3 bases and 2 bases, in that order; junction bases with no gene match: 5. The germline CDR1 and CDR2 sequences are SGHRS and YFSETQ. CDR3 protein: CASSSTGQPGANVLTF. CDR3 nucleotides: TGCGCCAGCAGCTCTACGGGACAGCCTGGGGCCAACGTCCTGACTTTC.

This clonotype was detected ten times or more. The gene calls are TRBV7-6 and TRBJ2-5; D possibly matches TRBD1 or TRBD2 (7 bases each). The CDR3 totals 14 residues. The ends were cut back, 5 bases at V and 4 bases at J, with 14 bases in the middle. Looked up from germline, CDR1 is SGHVS and CDR2 is FNYEAQ. The CDR3 region has the DNA TGTGCCAGCAGCCTCAGGGAGGGGGCAGAGACCCAGTACTTC. Protein sequence: CASSLREGAETQYF.

This chain joins TRBV4-3 and TRBJ1-6; D remains unclear. V was clipped by 0 bases and J by 5 bases, with 14 bases between them. The germline CDR1 and CDR2 sequences are LGHNA and YSLEER. The CDR3 sequence is 17 residues long. The CDR3: CASSQDHGGNHNSPLHF. The CDR3 DNA reads as TGCGCCAGCAGCCAAGATCATGGAGGGAACCATAATTCACCCCTCCACTTT.

The chain joins TRBV20-1 to TRBJ1-3, with a tentative D call TRBD1 (5 bases). Between the trimmed V and J ends, which lost 5 bases and 2 bases, there was a span of 16 bases. CDR3 length: 15 amino acids. The germline V gene has CDR1 DFQATT and CDR2 SNEGSKA (reference sequence). The CDR3, as DNA: TGCAGTGCTTCGTACAGGCGGGGCGCTGGAAACACCATATATTTT. Its protein product is CSASYRRGAGNTIYF.

The rearrangement links TRBV10-3 to TRBJ2-5, with D possibly being TRBD1 (6 bases). Per germline, CDR1 ENHRY and CDR2 SYGVKD. This CDR3 spans 16 amino acids. V lost 2 bases and J 7 bases, leaving 20 bases between the germline ends. CDR3 amino acids: CAISERGTLLGGTQYF. DNA for the CDR3: TGTGCCATCAGTGAGAGGGGGACGCTTCTCGGTGGGACCCAGTACTTC.

As regards this clonotype: Mismatch with germline at one junction end may stem from a read error. The chain has TRBV6-4 and TRBJ1-2, with D tentatively TRBD1 (5 bases). From germline, CDR1 is MRHNA and CDR2 SNTAGT. The CDR3 consists of 14 residues. CDR3: CASSPGGSDYGCTF. CDR3 DNA: TGTGCCAGCAGCCCGGGGGGGTCGGACTATGGCTGCACCTTC.

The chain carries TRBV27 and TRBJ2-3; D call uncertain. Trimming stripped 5 bases from V and 4 bases from J, with 13 bases between. The length of the CDR3 is 14 residues. CDR1 is MNHEY, CDR2 SMNVEV, per germline (reference sequence). CDR3 nucleotides: TGTGCCAGCAGTCGCCGAAGTGGGTCAGATACGCAGTATTTT. This codes for CASSRRSGSDTQYF.

This rearrangement joins TRBV7-2 to TRBJ2-3; D might be TRBD2 (7 bases). This CDR3 comprises 14 residues. From germline, CDR1 is SGHTA and CDR2 FQGNSA. V gave up 3 bases and J gave up 6 bases, with 13 bases separating them. The CDR3, as DNA: TGTGCCAGCAGCTTCCGGGGGCGGGGGGATACGCAGTATTTT. This codes for CASSFRGRGDTQYF.

The chain is built from TRBV27 and TRBJ2-5; 12 bases are a match to TRBD2. This CDR3 is built from 16 residues. V trimming: 7 bases; J trimming: 1 base; junction bases outside the gene matches: 7. Germline V gene sequence: CDR1 MNHEY, CDR2 SMNVEV (reference sequence). This chain's CDR3 is CASNSGLAGRQETQYF. DNA for the CDR3: TGTGCCAGCAACTCCGGACTAGCGGGGCGCCAAGAGACCCAGTACTTC.

The chain links TRBV20-1 to TRBJ1-3; D uncertain. Germline V gives CDR1 DFQATT, CDR2 SNEGSKA (reference sequence). The CDR3 has 19 residues. Trimming took 0 bases from V and 0 from J, leaving 21 bases between them. The CDR3 DNA reads as TGCAGTGCTAGAGAGTATCGTGGGTGGGGTACCTCCTCTGGAAACACCATATATTTT. Translated: CSAREYRGWGTSSGNTIYF.

This sequence joins TRBV7-3 and TRBJ2-5, with D perhaps matching TRBD1 or TRBD2 (6 bases each). Germline loops: CDR1 SGHTA, CDR2 FQGTGA. There are 14 residues in the CDR3. V lost 5 bases and J lost 2, with 12 bases in between. CDR3 sequence: CASSEGGPQETQYF. The CDR3 DNA reads TGTGCCAGCAGCGAAGGGGGGCCACAAGAGACCCAGTACTTC.

The chain couples TRBV29-1 to TRBJ1-5; D is possibly TRBD1 (5 bases). Germline V gene sequence: CDR1 SQVTM, CDR2 ANQGSEA. This CDR3 comprises 14 residues. The V end lost 5 bases, the J end lost 1 base, and 12 bases lay between the germline ends. The CDR3, as DNA: TGCAGCGTTTCCTTGGGGCAGAGCAATCAGCCCCAGCATTTT. Protein product: CSVSLGQSNQPQHF.

V and J are TRBV13 and TRBJ2-5; D may be TRBD2 (5 bases). Germline V gene sequence: CDR1 PRHDT, CDR2 FYEKMQ (reference sequence). The CDR3 contains 16 residues. V was trimmed by 5 bases and J by 2 bases, leaving 18 bases between them. The CDR3 is CASSPPTGKGQETQYF. Here the CDR3 DNA reads TGTGCCAGCAGCCCCCCTACCGGGAAGGGACAAGAGACCCAGTACTTC.